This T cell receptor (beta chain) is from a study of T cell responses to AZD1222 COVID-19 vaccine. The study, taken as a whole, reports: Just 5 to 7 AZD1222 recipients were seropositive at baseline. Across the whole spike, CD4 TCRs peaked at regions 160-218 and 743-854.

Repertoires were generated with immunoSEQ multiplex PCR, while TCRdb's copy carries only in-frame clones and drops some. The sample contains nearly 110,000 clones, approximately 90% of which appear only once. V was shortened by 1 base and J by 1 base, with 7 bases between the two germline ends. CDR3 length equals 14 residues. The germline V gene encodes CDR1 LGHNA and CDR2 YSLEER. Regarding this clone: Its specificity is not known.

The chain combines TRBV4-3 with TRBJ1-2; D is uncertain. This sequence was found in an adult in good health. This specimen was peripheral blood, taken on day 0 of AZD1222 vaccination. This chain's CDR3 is CASSQASDNYGYTF. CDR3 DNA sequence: TGCGCCAGCAGCCAAGCTTCAGATAACTATGGCTACACCTTC.